This TCR beta chain was sequenced for a study of OX40 agonist ivuxolimab in advanced cancers. Study-wide background: Patients assigned to dose escalation were diagnosed with hepatocellular carcinoma, melanoma, renal cell or head and neck cancer. It was permissible to have had prior anti-PD-1, anti-PD-L1 or anti-CTLA-4 therapy, and around 43% had some. Study-wide results and caveats: Low normalized T-cell clonal expansion was also seen in some nonresponders. Researchers report that CD8+ T cells had, on average, more expanded clones than CD4+.

Profiling relied on immunoSEQ multiplex PCR, and the TCRdb table lists in-frame clones only, not all of them. The sample lists roughly 92,000 clones; approximately 80% were seen once. As to this clone: What it binds is unknown.

Germline V gene data show CDR1 as GTSNPN and CDR2 as SVGIG (reference sequence). Trimming removed 2 bases from V and 0 bases from J, with 16 bases in between. CDR3 length: 17 residues. The chain is built from TRBV30 and TRBJ1-4; D remains ambiguous. The sample in question was CD4+ or CD8+ T cells sorted from blood, obtained in a trial of the OX40 agonist ivuxolimab. The sequence came from an adult with an advanced solid tumor such as melanoma, head and neck, liver or kidney cancer. CDR3 in DNA: TGTGCCTGGAGTCCAGCATCCCGTCGGGCAACTAATGAAAAACTGTTTTTT. This gives the protein CAWSPASRRATNEKLFF.